The 23 T cell receptor beta chains reported below all come from one sample, sequenced in a study of T cell changes during pregnancy in multiple sclerosis. Data came from immunoSEQ multiplex PCR; TCRdb stores just in-frame clones and leaves some out. Of around 75,000 clones listed, roughly 90% are singletons. The sequenced sample was peripheral blood, obtained in the first trimester of pregnancy. Every receptor here comes from a female donor in good health, enrolled as a control in a pregnancy study.

The chain combines TRBV6-1 with TRBJ1-5; TRBD1 aligns across 7 bases. The CDR3 spans 14 residues. Trimming removed 6 bases from V and 5 bases from J; junction bases left unmatched: 7. Germline-derived CDR1 and CDR2 are MNHNS and SASEGT. This CDR3 is CASREYTGDQPQHF. For the CDR3, the DNA is TGTGCCAGCAGGGAATATACAGGGGATCAGCCCCAGCATTTT.

The chain has TRBV6-4 and TRBJ2-1, with D possibly matching TRBD1 (6 bases). This CDR3 is 15 amino acids long. In germline, CDR1 is MRHNA, CDR2 SNTAGT. V was cut by 0 bases and J by 7 bases, with 13 bases left in between. The CDR3 is CASSDSPGEGNEQFF. For the CDR3, the DNA is TGTGCCAGCAGTGACTCGCCAGGGGAAGGAAATGAGCAGTTCTTC.

The chain has TRBV2 and TRBJ2-1; 12 nucleotides line up with TRBD2. The germline CDR1 and CDR2 sequences are SNHLY and FYNNEI. Germline trimming cut 9 bases from V and 0 bases from J; bases unmatched to any gene: 3. The CDR3 is 15 residues long. CDR3 protein: CASPSGGDSYNEQFF. In nucleotides, the CDR3 is TGTGCCAGTCCTAGCGGGGGGGACTCCTACAATGAGCAGTTCTTC.

V usage is TRBV4-1 and J usage is TRBJ2-3; 12 bases map to TRBD2. Germline V gives CDR1 MGHRA, CDR2 YSYEKL. Trimming took 4 bases from V and 2 from J; bases not matched to a gene: 1. The CDR3 extends over 15 amino acids. The DNA for the CDR3 is TGCGCCAGCAGCCGACTAGCGGGGGTCACAGATACGCAGTATTTT. Translated, it gives CASSRLAGVTDTQYF.

The chain uses TRBV6-5 and TRBJ2-7; perhaps TRBD1 as D (5 bases). Germline CDR1 is MNHEY and CDR2 is SVGAGI. V was clipped by 6 bases and J by 10 bases, with 16 bases between them. This CDR3 has 12 amino acids. The CDR3 DNA follows: TGTGCCAGCAGGCCCGCTTGGGGCGCCCAGTACTTC. It specifies CASRPAWGAQYF.

The V call is TRBV5-1, the J call TRBJ1-2, with a possible D match to TRBD1 (6 bases). V was pared by 5 bases and J by 0 bases, with 14 bases between. The germline V gene has CDR1 SGHRS and CDR2 YFSETQ. CDR3 length equals 15 residues. CDR3 sequence reads: CASRFRDTANYGYTF. CDR3 sequence (DNA): TGCGCCAGCAGGTTCCGGGACACAGCTAACTATGGCTACACCTTC.

This chain uses TRBV5-4 with TRBJ1-1, with no clear D. The CDR3 extends over 15 amino acids. Trimming stripped 4 bases from V and 4 bases from J, with 17 bases between. The germline CDR1 and CDR2 sequences are SGHNT and YYREEE (reference sequence). The CDR3 DNA follows: TGTGCCAGCAGCCAAAGACTAGGCTTCCCCACTGAAGCTTTCTTT. It specifies CASSQRLGFPTEAFF.

The chain couples TRBV27 to TRBJ2-5, with D possibly being TRBD1 (6 bases). The germline V gene encodes CDR1 MNHEY and CDR2 SMNVEV (reference sequence). This CDR3 comprises 15 residues. V lost 2 bases and J lost 4, with 14 bases in between. The CDR3 nucleotides are TGTGCCAGCAGTTTAGGAGTGGGGGCTGGAGAGACCCAGTACTTC. It specifies CASSLGVGAGETQYF.

The rearrangement uses TRBV7-2 and TRBJ2-4, with TRBD1 matching over 7 bases. With 6 bases clipped from V and 3 bases from J, the junction kept 11 bases outside the gene matches. Germline loops: CDR1 SGHTA, CDR2 FQGNSA. The CDR3 length is 16 residues. CDR3 in DNA: TGTGCCAGCAGGTTGCACAGGGGTGCGGGCAAAAACATTCAGTACTTC. Translating gives CASRLHRGAGKNIQYF.

CDR3 sequence: CASSDRDRGNYGYTF. In nucleotides, the CDR3 is TGTGCCAGCTCAGATCGGGACAGGGGTAACTATGGCTACACCTTC. The chain couples TRBV18 to TRBJ1-2; 10 bases agree with TRBD1. The CDR3 sequence is 15 residues long. Germline CDR1 and CDR2: KGHSH and LQKENI. V was clipped by 5 bases and J by 1 base; unmatched bases: 4.

The chain couples TRBV7-8 to TRBJ2-5, with TRBD2 matching over 15 bases. The CDR3 loop spans 17 amino acids. The germline CDR1 and CDR2 sequences are SGHVS and FQNEAQ. V was pared by 2 bases and J by 3 bases, with 4 bases of the junction left unmatched. The CDR3 DNA reads TGTGCCAGCAGCTTAAGGGGACTAGCGGGAGGTGAAGAGACCCAGTACTTC. This sequence encodes CASSLRGLAGGEETQYF.

This chain connects TRBV6-4 to TRBJ2-3, with a possible D match to TRBD1 (6 bases). Germline CDR1 MRHNA, CDR2 SNTAGT. The CDR3 extends over 14 amino acids. With 3 bases removed from V and 1 base from J, the gap between germline ends came to 8 bases. CDR3 nucleotides: TGTGCCAGCAGTGATACAGGGCGCACAGATACGCAGTATTTT. Its translation: CASSDTGRTDTQYF.

This clone was counted only a few times. The genes are TRBV27 and TRBJ1-6; 9 nucleotides align to TRBD1. Germline lookup yields CDR1 MNHEY and CDR2 SMNVEV (reference sequence). The length of the CDR3 is 18 residues. Germline trimming cut 2 bases from V and 6 bases from J; bases unmatched to any gene: 11. The CDR3 sequence is CASSLRSPGQGLNSPLHF. DNA of the CDR3: TGTGCCAGCAGTTTAAGGAGTCCGGGACAGGGCCTTAATTCACCCCTCCACTTT.

This chain links TRBV6-1 with TRBJ2-7; tentatively, D is TRBD1 (5 bases). Trimming left V 6 bases short and J 3 bases short, with 6 bases between. CDR1 MNHNS and CDR2 SASEGT come from the germline V gene. CDR3 length: 11 amino acids. CDR3 in amino acids: CASSDSYEQYF. CDR3 bases: TGTGCCAGCAGCGACAGCTACGAGCAGTACTTC.

The gene calls are TRBV4-1 and TRBJ1-2; D is unresolved. The CDR3 extends over 14 amino acids. Germline lookup yields CDR1 MGHRA and CDR2 YSYEKL. The ends were cut back, 4 bases at V and 6 bases at J, with 15 bases in the middle. This chain's CDR3 is CASSLESLADGYTF. The CDR3 DNA sequence: TGCGCCAGCAGCCTCGAAAGTCTAGCGGATGGCTACACCTTC.

Only one count was recorded for this clone. The V gene is TRBV7-9, the J gene TRBJ2-5; D is possibly TRBD1 (6 bases). CDR3 length: 14 residues. V was shortened by 8 bases and J by 0 bases, with 13 bases between the two germline ends. Germline assignment: CDR1 SEHNR and CDR2 FQNEAQ (reference sequence). Here the CDR3 reads CASHRGTYQETQYF. The CDR3 region has the DNA TGTGCCAGCCATAGGGGGACCTACCAAGAGACCCAGTACTTC.

A note on this clone: Mismatch with germline at one junction end may stem from a read error. V usage is TRBV7-9 and J usage is TRBJ2-3; 10 bases agree with TRBD2. CDR1 is SEHNR and CDR2 is FQNEAQ in the germline V gene (reference sequence). The CDR3 spans 15 residues. The CDR3 DNA is TGTGCCAGCAGTAGCCTAGCGGGGGAAACAGATACGCATTATTTT. This sequence encodes CASSSLAGETDTHYF. The full variable domain, its missing parts supplied by reference TRBV7-9 and TRBJ2-3, is DTGVSQNPRHKITKRGQNVTFRCDPISEHNRLYWYRQTLGQGPEFLTYFQNEAQLEKSRLLSDRFSAERPKGSFSTLEIQRTEQGDSAMYLCASSSLAGETDTHYFGPGTRLTVL.

The J gene is TRBJ1-1, the V gene TRBV10-3; D gene ambiguous. V lost 1 base, J lost 7 bases, and 16 bases lay in between. Germline CDR1 ENHRY, CDR2 SYGVKD. The CDR3 contains 15 residues. CDR3 protein: CAISELWTSEGEAFF. The CDR3 DNA is TGTGCCATCAGTGAGTTATGGACGAGCGAGGGTGAAGCTTTCTTT.

This clone was detected only once. The V gene is TRBV7-9, the J gene TRBJ2-5; 8 bases are shared with TRBD1. Germline CDR1 reads SEHNR; CDR2 reads FQNEAQ (reference sequence). Germline trimming cut 6 bases from V and 4 bases from J; bases unmatched to any gene: 7. The CDR3 runs to 14 residues. The CDR3 spells CASRLQGAGETQYF. For the CDR3, the DNA is TGTGCCAGCAGACTTCAGGGGGCGGGAGAGACCCAGTACTTC.

The chain links TRBV27 to TRBJ1-2; 10 bases are shared with TRBD1. This CDR3 contains 17 residues. Germline values: CDR1 MNHEY, CDR2 SMNVEV (reference sequence). Unmatched junction bases numbered 10, after V lost 2 bases and J lost 4 bases. CDR3 in amino acids: CASSLNPQGTGVYGYTF. In nucleotides, the CDR3 is TGTGCCAGCAGTTTAAACCCCCAGGGGACAGGGGTCTATGGCTACACCTTC.

The chain combines TRBV28 with TRBJ2-5; 7 nucleotides line up with TRBD1. The V gene's germline CDR1 is MDHEN and CDR2 SYDVKM. This CDR3 contains 18 residues. With V trimmed by 3 bases and J by 1 base, 14 bases remained unmatched. CDR3 region: CASSLGQSIEGAQETQYF. CDR3 coding DNA: TGTGCCAGCAGTTTGGGACAGTCGATTGAAGGGGCCCAAGAGACCCAGTACTTC.

CDR3 sequence: CATVPHSRPNSPLHF. The CDR3, as DNA: TGTGCCACGGTACCCCATTCCCGTCCGAATTCACCCCTCCACTTT. The rearrangement uses TRBV28 and TRBJ1-6; no clear D gene. There are 15 residues in the CDR3. Trimming left V 10 bases short and J 7 bases short, with 20 bases between. CDR1 MDHEN and CDR2 SYDVKM come from the germline V gene.

The chain has TRBV19 and TRBJ2-1; TRBD2 might be the D (5 bases). The length of the CDR3 is 13 residues. Germline V gene data show CDR1 as LNHDA and CDR2 as SQIVND (reference sequence). Trimming pared 8 bases from V and 7 bases from J, leaving 15 bases between. The CDR3 coding sequence is TGTGCCAGTCAGCCACACGGGGAAAATGAGCAGTTCTTC. Protein sequence: CASQPHGENEQFF.